This TCR beta chain stems from a study of T-cell memory formation after mild COVID-19. The CDR3 is 13 amino acids. V trimming: 0 bases; J trimming: 5 bases; junction bases outside the gene matches: 1. Germline-derived CDR1 and CDR2 are GTSNPN and SVGIG (reference sequence). One entry per CDR3 protein, called by TCRdb with MiXCR from the 5' RACE reads. The sample has 400,000 to 500,000 distinct CDR3 sequences, about 19% seen once; the top ten hold about 8.1%. This clonotype was recorded only once. The material sequenced was PBMCs or a T cell subset sorted from them (not recorded which). The rearrangement links TRBV30 to TRBJ1-1, with 9 bases aligning to TRBD1. This clonotype was sampled from an adult woman who had mild COVID-19 (a few samples of this study predate the infection). Cell type and time point are not known. CDR3 sequence (DNA): TGTGCCTGGAGTGTCGGGACAGGGACTGAAGCTTTCTTT. It codes for CAWSVGTGTEAFF.